This T cell receptor beta chain was captured by sequencing in a study of tumor-infiltrating lymphocytes in primary liver carcinoma. Study as a whole: The patients included men and women who were aged 30 to 69 years.

Findings of the study overall: Tumor tissue displayed a significantly greater top-250-clone fraction than blood (p = 0.039).

This clonotype has only a few counts. Its antigen is not identified. RNA isolated from unsorted whole blood supplied the blood RNA, with germline DNA also extracted. Before the operation took place, around 4 milliliters of peripheral blood were collected. Production of TCR beta cDNA used 500 ng total RNA together with a constant-region primer. The TCR beta library was amplified through three nested multiplex PCR rounds in a modified ARM-PCR procedure. TCRdb recomputed calls from the multiplex PCR reads with MiXCR, one row per CDR3 protein. Found here are just over 300,000 distinct CDR3 sequences, around three fifths of them singletons; the top ten hold over 15%. What was sequenced was peripheral blood. The TCR originated in a woman aged 25 to 45 with primary liver carcinoma and hepatitis B virus infection.

The CDR3 is CASRTGTGLSETQYF. The CDR3 region has the DNA TGTGCCAGCAGAACTGGGACAGGTTTGTCGGAGACCCAGTACTTC. The chain couples TRBV6-2 or TRBV6-3 to TRBJ2-5, with 8 bases lining up with TRBD1. This CDR3 contains 15 residues. Germline CDR1 and CDR2: MNHEY and SVGEGT. The J segment lost 5 bases and the V segment lost 6 bases, leaving 11 bases of the junction unmatched.